The present TCR beta chain was sequenced within a study of post-analysis software for immune sequencing data. Study details: Some patients lacked subtype; others had relapsing-remitting, secondary progressive or progressive-relapsing disease. Study-wide findings and caveats: Patients carried several TRBV segments more frequently than controls did, and TRBV5-6, TRBV5-1 and TRBV20-1 were among them. There was significantly lower normalized Chao1 diversity in multiple sclerosis patients than in controls. With F measure, samples from one preparation batch clustered together strongly.

Libraries were made from TCR beta cDNA, and they carried unique molecular identifiers. T cells numbering roughly 0.9 to 10 million yielded cDNA molecules that totaled approximately 500,000. TCRdb processed the PCR reads anew with MiXCR; each CDR3 protein has one entry. This sample has 600,000 to 700,000 distinct CDR3 sequences, with 55% to 60% found just once. From germline, CDR1 is SGHTA and CDR2 FQGNSA. This CDR3 contains 17 residues. V shed 4 bases and J 3 bases; nucleotides not matched to a gene: 10. In regard to this clonotype: Its antigen remains unidentified.

The sample taken for sequencing was blood. This clonotype originated in a girl aged 2-15 years with multiple sclerosis. V is TRBV7-2 and J is TRBJ2-3, with 10 bases that match TRBD2. The CDR3 loop reads CASSSRLAGDRTDTQYF. The CDR3 DNA is TGTGCCAGCAGCTCCCGTCTAGCGGGAGATAGAACAGATACGCAGTATTTT.